The 17 T cell receptor beta chains given below trace back to one sample, sequenced in a study of cytomegalovirus exposure and HLA in healthy donors. Researchers ran the PCR with 60 Vbeta and 13 Jbeta primers. Profiled with immunoSEQ multiplex PCR; TCRdb holds only in-frame clones, not every one. The data hold roughly 150,000 clones, with about 80% observed a single time. Sequencing was carried out using PBMCs. These receptors originate from a man under 40 in good health and CMV-seronegative.

This clone was counted a single time. J is TRBJ1-5 and V is TRBV15; TRBD1 might be the D (5 bases). The CDR3 runs 14 residues. The V and J ends lost 0 bases and 7 bases respectively, with 10 bases between them. Germline V gene sequence: CDR1 LNHNV, CDR2 YYDKDF (reference sequence). The CDR3 region is CATSRDGGGQPQHF. The CDR3 DNA sequence: TGTGCCACCAGCAGAGACGGGGGAGGACAGCCCCAGCATTTT. The whole variable domain, filled in from reference TRBV15 and TRBJ1-5, reads DAMVIQNPRYQVTQFGKPVTLSCSQTLNHNVMYWYQQKSSQAPKLLFHYYDKDFNNEADTPDNFQSRRPNTSFCFLDIRSPGLGDTAMYLCATSRDGGGQPQHFGDGTRLSIL.

The chain is built from TRBV10-3 and TRBJ2-2, with D perhaps TRBD1 (6 bases). Between the trimmed V and J ends, which lost 4 bases and 4 bases, there was a span of 13 bases. Looked up from germline, CDR1 is ENHRY and CDR2 is SYGVKD. The CDR3 covers 15 residues. The CDR3 DNA sequence: TGTGCCATCAGTGGGGTCAGCAGGGGCACCGGGGAGCTGTTTTTT. Encoded protein: CAISGVSRGTGELFF.

The chain is built from TRBV9 and TRBJ2-1, with 15 bases matching TRBD2. J gave up 7 bases and V 3 bases, and 2 bases lay outside the gene matches. Germline V gene lookup returns CDR1 SGDLS and CDR2 YYNGEE. The CDR3 has 15 residues. CDR3 loop: CASSAGTSGGNEQFF. CDR3 coding DNA: TGTGCCAGCAGCGCTGGGACTAGCGGGGGGAATGAGCAGTTCTTC.

This clone appeared a single time. At one of its ends the junction is not consistent with the germline gene, which may arise from a read error. The chain recombines TRBV7-9 with TRBJ2-2, with D possibly TRBD1 on 6 matching bases. The germline V gene encodes CDR1 SEHNR and CDR2 FQNEAQ (reference sequence). The CDR3 totals 17 residues. In DNA form, the CDR3 reads TGTTCCAGCAGCTTTGGCGCGTCGACAGGGAACACCGGGGAGCTGTTTTTT. Protein product: CSSSFGASTGNTGELFF.

This clone has just a few counts. The chain has TRBV6-1 and TRBJ1-1; 11 bases align to TRBD1. The CDR3 is 13 residues long. Germline V gene lookup returns CDR1 MNHNS and CDR2 SASEGT. The junction had 3 bases not matched to a gene; V was cut back by 6 bases and J by 6 bases. The CDR3: CASSPGQGAEAFF. In DNA form, the CDR3 reads TGTGCCAGCAGCCCGGGACAGGGGGCTGAAGCTTTCTTT.

The chain employs TRBV28 and TRBJ2-7; TRBD1 matches at 11 bases. Germline CDR1 reads MDHEN; CDR2 reads SYDVKM. This CDR3 has 14 residues. Unmatched junction bases numbered 6, after V lost 8 bases and J lost 3 bases. CDR3 loop: CASFGDRGNYEQYF. In nucleotides, the CDR3 is TGTGCCAGCTTTGGGGACAGGGGGAACTACGAGCAGTACTTC.

This chain joins TRBV7-2 and TRBJ1-1; weak D call: TRBD1 (5 bases). Germline CDR1 is SGHTA and CDR2 is FQGNSA. There are 14 residues in the CDR3. Deletions cut 3 bases from V and 3 bases from J, with 11 bases between. CDR3 amino acids: CASSFFGRDTEAFF. CDR3 bases: TGTGCCAGCAGCTTTTTCGGCAGGGACACTGAAGCTTTCTTT. Full variable domain (missing parts from reference TRBV7-2 and TRBJ1-1): GAGVSQSPSNKVTEKGKDVELRCDPISGHTALYWYRQSLGQGLEFLIYFQGNSAPDKSGLPSDRFSAERTGGSVSTLTIQRTQQEDSAVYLCASSFFGRDTEAFFGQGTRLTVV.

The gene calls are TRBV18 and TRBJ2-3, with D perhaps TRBD2 (6 bases). The V gene's germline CDR1 is KGHSH and CDR2 LQKENI. Trimming took 4 bases from V and 6 from J, leaving 14 bases between them. CDR3 length: 14 amino acids. The CDR3 is CASSRDSRADTQYF. As DNA, the CDR3 is TGTGCCAGCTCACGGGACTCGCGGGCGGATACGCAGTATTTT.

This clone was seen once. The chain uses TRBV25-1 and TRBJ2-3; the match to TRBD2 covers 8 bases. Germline lookup yields CDR1 MGHDK and CDR2 SYGVNS. This CDR3 has 13 residues. J gave up 3 bases and V 10 bases, and 6 bases lay outside the gene matches. The CDR3 DNA reads as TGTGCCACCGGAGGACTAGCTACAGATACGCAGTATTTT. Its protein product is CATGGLATDTQYF.

The genes are TRBV28 and TRBJ2-5, with 8 positions matching TRBD2. The CDR3 extends over 15 amino acids. Germline V gives CDR1 MDHEN, CDR2 SYDVKM. The V gene end was trimmed by 1 base and the J gene end by 1 base; junction bases not matched to a gene: 2. CDR3 protein: CASSLFTSGQETQYF. The CDR3 region has the DNA TGTGCCAGCAGTTTATTTACTAGCGGCCAAGAGACCCAGTACTTC.

The rearrangement joins TRBV4-3 to TRBJ2-1, with D perhaps matching TRBD2 (5 bases). The germline gives CDR1 LGHNA, CDR2 YSLEER. The CDR3 is 15 residues long. Trimming left V 0 bases short and J 8 bases short, with 14 bases between. The CDR3 DNA follows: TGCGCCAGCAGCCAAGAGGTGTGGGGAGTCCATGAGCAGTTCTTC. This codes for CASSQEVWGVHEQFF.

The J gene is TRBJ2-2, the V gene TRBV28, with TRBD2 matching over 10 bases. The junction had 11 bases not matched to a gene; V was cut back by 3 bases and J by 1 base. This CDR3 is built from 19 residues. CDR1 is MDHEN, CDR2 SYDVKM, per germline. This CDR3 reads CASSFIPAGGPGNTGELFF. CDR3 nucleotide sequence: TGTGCCAGCAGTTTCATTCCAGCGGGAGGGCCAGGGAACACCGGGGAGCTGTTTTTT.

The J gene is TRBJ2-1, the V gene TRBV28; D call uncertain. V was pared by 2 bases and J by 5 bases, with 7 bases between. The germline gives CDR1 MDHEN, CDR2 SYDVKM. The length of the CDR3 is 13 residues. In nucleotides, the CDR3 is TGTGCCAGCAGTTTACCCGGTAACAATGAGCAGTTCTTC. Translating it yields CASSLPGNNEQFF.

The chain links TRBV25-1 to TRBJ2-3; 7 nucleotides align to TRBD2. This CDR3 spans 13 amino acids. The junction had 4 bases not matched to a gene; V was cut back by 6 bases and J by 4 bases. Germline values: CDR1 MGHDK, CDR2 SYGVNS. The CDR3 here is CASRGRGADTQYF. In nucleotides, the CDR3 is TGTGCCAGCAGAGGCCGGGGGGCAGATACGCAGTATTTT. Using reference TRBV25-1 and TRBJ2-3 for the parts outside the CDR3, the full variable domain is EADIYQTPRYLVIGTGKKITLECSQTMGHDKMYWYQQDPGMELHLIHYSYGVNSTEKGDLSSESTVSRIRTEHFPLTLESARPSHTSQYLCASRGRGADTQYFGPGTRLTVL.

V usage is TRBV6-5 and J usage is TRBJ1-6; a weak D match, TRBD1 (6 bases). This CDR3 is built from 16 residues. Per germline, CDR1 MNHEY and CDR2 SVGAGI. V was clipped by 0 bases and J by 8 bases, with 14 bases between them. As DNA, the CDR3 is TGTGCCAGCAGTTACTCGTCCACAGGGCGGGATTCACCCCTCCACTTT. It encodes CASSYSSTGRDSPLHF.

The CDR3 coding sequence is TGTGCCAGCAGCTCCCCGACAGGGGTGAACTATGGCTACACCTTC. Residues: CASSSPTGVNYGYTF. V usage is TRBV5-4 and J usage is TRBJ1-2; 8 nucleotides align to TRBD1. The CDR3 has 15 residues. V lost 3 bases, J lost 2 bases, and 6 bases stayed unmatched. From germline, CDR1 is SGHNT and CDR2 YYREEE (reference sequence).

J is TRBJ2-1 and V is TRBV7-9, with TRBD2 identical over 8 bases. This CDR3 is 15 amino acids long. Trimming at V came to 4 bases and at J to 3 bases, leaving 5 bases not matched to a gene. Germline V CDR1 and CDR2: SEHNR, FQNEAQ (reference sequence). CDR3 sequence (DNA): TGTGCCAGCAGCTCAGTAGCGGGACGCTACAATGAGCAGTTCTTC. Residues: CASSSVAGRYNEQFF.